This passage covers 15 T cell receptor beta chains from one sample sequenced in a study of regulatory T cells in long-lasting Graves disease. Time point noted: newly diagnosed GD, antithyroid drugs for less than 3 months. The TCR library used RNA extracted from PBMCs. Libraries of TCR beta came from iRepertoire HTBI primers plus Arm-PCR of CDR3 regions. MiXCR was run by TCRdb on the multiplex PCR reads, yielding one entry per CDR3 protein. The sample yields 400,000 to 500,000 distinct CDR3 sequences, 13% to 15% seen once. These data also formed part of another study, on T cells in Graves' hyperthyroidism and ophthalmopathy.

The sample here was peripheral blood mononuclear cells (PBMCs), taken at new diagnosis, from a patient treated with antithyroid drugs. These receptors all stem from a woman in her forties or fifties with Graves disease.

This clonotype was picked up a small number of times. The chain is built from TRBV27 and TRBJ2-1, with D possibly called TRBD1 or TRBD2 (5 bases each). V lost 5 bases and J 5 bases, leaving 13 bases between the germline ends. The CDR3 totals 14 residues. From germline, CDR1 is MNHEY and CDR2 SMNVEV (reference sequence). The CDR3 sequence is CASSQVRGHNEQFF. The CDR3 DNA reads as TGTGCCAGCAGTCAAGTGAGGGGCCACAATGAGCAGTTCTTC.

Only a few counts were recorded for this clonotype. The chain carries TRBV2 and TRBJ2-3; tentatively, D is TRBD2 (6 bases). Germline V gene lookup returns CDR1 SNHLY and CDR2 FYNNEI. V was cut by 4 bases and J by 1 base, with 12 bases left in between. This CDR3 spans 15 amino acids. CDR3 in amino acids: CASSGRGVGTDTQYF. The CDR3 DNA follows: TGTGCCAGCAGTGGGAGGGGCGTGGGCACAGATACGCAGTATTTT.

This clonotype was seen repeatedly, ten times or more. The chain uses TRBV28 and TRBJ1-2; unclear D gene. CDR1 is MDHEN and CDR2 is SYDVKM in the germline V gene. Trimming removed 1 base at V and 1 base at J, with 7 bases between. The CDR3 length is 14 residues. This CDR3 reads CASSLFSFNYGYTF. Here the CDR3 DNA reads TGTGCCAGCAGTTTATTCAGTTTTAACTATGGCTACACCTTC.

This clonotype was seen at least ten times. The genes are TRBV28 and TRBJ2-7; possibly TRBD2 for D (6 bases). The V gene's germline CDR1 is MDHEN and CDR2 SYDVKM. The CDR3 consists of 14 residues. V was pared by 5 bases and J by 2 bases, with 13 bases between. In DNA form, the CDR3 reads TGTGCCAGCAGTCGGCCTAGCGAGGCCTACGAGCAGTACTTC. Translated: CASSRPSEAYEQYF.

This clonotype was seen a few times. The genes are TRBV10-3 and TRBJ2-7; TRBD1 aligns across 7 bases. The CDR3 is made up of 16 amino acids. Germline V lookup: CDR1 ENHRY, CDR2 SYGVKD. V shed 6 bases and J 0 bases; nucleotides not matched to a gene: 11. The chain's CDR3 is CAIRDNRGSYSYEQYF. The DNA for the CDR3 is TGTGCCATCAGGGATAACAGGGGATCCTACTCCTACGAGCAGTACTTC.

This clonotype was observed many times. V usage is TRBV7-9 and J usage is TRBJ2-1; no firm D call. The CDR3 is 15 residues long. Per germline, CDR1 SEHNR and CDR2 FQNEAQ (reference sequence). The ends were cut back, 0 bases at V and 2 bases at J, with 8 bases in the middle. The CDR3 loop reads CASSLAGNPYNEQFF. CDR3 DNA sequence: TGTGCCAGCAGCTTAGCAGGGAACCCCTACAATGAGCAGTTCTTC.

The rearrangement uses TRBV6-5 and TRBJ2-1, with TRBD2 matching over 7 bases. Germline assignment: CDR1 MNHEY and CDR2 SVGAGI. CDR3 length: 17 amino acids. The trim removed 0 bases at V and 4 bases at J, leaving 9 bases unmatched. The DNA for the CDR3 is TGTGCCAGCAGTTACTCGAAAGGGCTAGCGGTTTACAATGAGCAGTTCTTC. It translates to CASSYSKGLAVYNEQFF.

This clonotype was seen many times. The genes are TRBV11-2 and TRBJ2-2; D not certain. With 1 base removed from V and 5 bases from J, the gap between germline ends came to 8 bases. This CDR3 region has 14 residues. The germline V gene encodes CDR1 SGHAT and CDR2 FQNNGV. The CDR3 sequence is CASSLVRVTGELFF. CDR3 coding DNA: TGTGCCAGCAGCTTAGTCCGGGTAACCGGGGAGCTGTTTTTT.

This clonotype was recorded at least ten times. V usage is TRBV5-8 and J usage is TRBJ1-2; perhaps TRBD1 as D (6 bases). The V gene lost 4 bases and the J gene lost 5 bases, with 15 bases spanning the gap. The CDR3 contains 14 residues. Germline assignment: CDR1 SGHTS and CDR2 YDEGEE. CDR3 nucleotide sequence: TGTGCCAGCAGCCATCGACAGGATATTTATGGCTACACCTTC. Translating it yields CASSHRQDIYGYTF.

This clonotype came up a few times. The V call is TRBV7-6, the J call TRBJ1-2; no clear D. The germline CDR1 and CDR2 sequences are SGHVS and FNYEAQ. This CDR3 has 14 residues. The ends were cut back, 5 bases at V and 5 bases at J, with 15 bases in the middle. The DNA of the CDR3 is TGTGCCAGCAGCCCCCCGGGTCGCGCATATGGCTACACCTTC. It specifies CASSPPGRAYGYTF. Supplemented by reference TRBV7-6 and TRBJ1-2, the full variable domain reads GAGVSQSPRYKVTKRGQDVALRCDPISGHVSLYWYRQALGQGPEFLTYFNYEAQQDKSGLPNDRFSAERPEGSISTLTIQRTEQRDSAMYRCASSPPGRAYGYTFGSGTRLTVV.

In its sample, this clonotype was seen many times. This rearrangement joins TRBV18 to TRBJ2-2, with D possibly being TRBD1 (5 bases). The CDR3 is 15 amino acids. The V gene lost 2 bases and the J gene lost 1 base, with 8 bases spanning the gap. Per germline, CDR1 KGHSH and CDR2 LQKENI. In DNA form, the CDR3 reads TGTGCCAGCTCACCATACGGACAGAACACCGGGGAGCTGTTTTTT. The encoded protein is CASSPYGQNTGELFF.

Turning to this clonotype: One junction end does not reproduce the germline sequence, and a read error may be involved. J is TRBJ2-3 and V is TRBV6-1, with 10 positions matching TRBD2. Per germline, CDR1 MNHNS and CDR2 SASEGT. The CDR3 spans 15 residues. Here the CDR3 DNA reads TGTGCCGGCAGCCCCGGGACTAGCGTGACAGATACGCAGTATTTT. It translates to CAGSPGTSVTDTQYF.

In the case of this clonotype: This may be a read error: a much more frequent sequence differs by one nucleotide. The chain carries TRBV24-1 and TRBJ2-1; TRBD2 agrees at 13 bases. V shed 9 bases, J shed 0 bases, and the junction held 13 bases outside the gene matches. The germline V gene encodes CDR1 KGHDR and CDR2 SFDVKD. The CDR3 totals 19 residues. CDR3 bases: TGTGCCACCGGTGGACCGGGACTAGCGGGACCTAGCTCCTACAATGAGCAGTTCTTC. Translated: CATGGPGLAGPSSYNEQFF.

This chain joins TRBV7-3 and TRBJ2-2, with 10 bases aligning to TRBD2. The CDR3 totals 15 residues. Germline V gene data show CDR1 as SGHTA and CDR2 as FQGTGA. The V gene end was trimmed by 3 bases and the J gene end by 5 bases; junction bases not matched to a gene: 3. Here the CDR3 reads CASSFSGRPTGELFF. The CDR3 DNA is TGTGCCAGCAGCTTTAGCGGGAGGCCGACCGGGGAGCTGTTTTTT.

This clonotype was recorded a few times. The chain has TRBV4-2 and TRBJ1-5, with 10 positions matching TRBD1. The J segment lost 2 bases and the V segment lost 4 bases, leaving 8 bases of the junction unmatched. Per the germline V gene, CDR1 is LGHNA and CDR2 is YNFKEQ. The length of the CDR3 is 17 residues. Here the CDR3 reads CASSLKTGGNGNQPQHF. As DNA, the CDR3 is TGTGCCAGCAGCCTCAAGACAGGGGGCAATGGCAATCAGCCCCAGCATTTT.